The 14 T cell receptor beta chains below all came from one sample that was sequenced in a study of technical replicates of blood from a few donors. Using immunoSEQ multiplex PCR, the repertoire was profiled, and TCRdb retains in-frame clones only, with some absent. The sample contains around 76,000 clones, 95% to 98% of which appear only once. Sequencing was done on a sample of T cells isolated from PBMCs. The receptors derive from a human donor in good health.

The chain uses TRBV7-9 and TRBJ2-7; no firm D call. Germline CDR1 is SEHNR and CDR2 is FQNEAQ (reference sequence). The ends were cut back, 4 bases at V and 5 bases at J, with 12 bases in the middle. CDR3 length equals 13 residues. The CDR3 loop is CASSSWRRNEQYF. The CDR3 DNA reads TGTGCCAGCAGCTCCTGGAGAAGGAACGAGCAGTACTTC.

This chain uses TRBV28 with TRBJ2-2; D not certain. There are 12 residues in the CDR3. Germline V lookup: CDR1 MDHEN, CDR2 SYDVKM. Trimming stripped 3 bases from V and 6 bases from J, with 5 bases between. CDR3 sequence (DNA): TGTGCCAGCAGTTTCTTTGCCGGGGAGCTGTTTTTT. Encoded protein: CASSFFAGELFF.

V and J are TRBV10-3 and TRBJ2-5; TRBD2 might be the D (6 bases). Per the germline V gene, CDR1 is ENHRY and CDR2 is SYGVKD. The V gene lost 8 bases and the J gene lost 2 bases, with 15 bases spanning the gap. The CDR3 is 14 residues long. CDR3 nucleotides: TGTGCCATCGCGGACGGGAGAGAGCAAGAGACCCAGTACTTC. Translated, it gives CAIADGREQETQYF.

The chain couples TRBV6-5 to TRBJ1-3; 10 bases are shared with TRBD1. The CDR3 covers 14 residues. Germline-derived CDR1 and CDR2 are MNHEY and SVGAGI. Trimming cost V 8 bases and J 2 bases; bases outside gene matches: 3. This chain's CDR3 is CASGGQGAGNTIYF. Written as DNA, the CDR3 is TGTGCCAGCGGAGGACAGGGGGCTGGAAACACCATATATTTT.

This clone was seen a single time. The chain combines TRBV7-8 with TRBJ2-7, with 12 positions matching TRBD1. This CDR3 is built from 15 residues. V shed 5 bases and J 6 bases; nucleotides not matched to a gene: 8. Germline V gene data show CDR1 as SGHVS and CDR2 as FQNEAQ. As DNA, the CDR3 is TGTGCCAGCAGCGCCGGGACAGGGGGCTCTGGCGAGCAGTACTTC. Its translation is CASSAGTGGSGEQYF.

The gene calls are TRBV29-1 and TRBJ2-1, with TRBD1 identical over 7 bases. V shed 7 bases and J 2 bases; nucleotides not matched to a gene: 11. CDR1 is SQVTM, CDR2 ANQGSEA, per germline. The CDR3 extends over 15 amino acids. CDR3 nucleotide sequence: TGCAGCGCTGTTAACCCGGGACAGACCTACAATGAGCAGTTCTTC. Protein product: CSAVNPGQTYNEQFF.

This clone was seen a single time. The chain links TRBV27 to TRBJ2-3; D perhaps matches TRBD1 (6 bases). The CDR3 length is 15 residues. Between the trimmed V and J ends, which lost 4 bases and 11 bases, there was a span of 22 bases. Germline V lookup: CDR1 MNHEY, CDR2 SMNVEV (reference sequence). The CDR3: CASSYDRSGARGQYF. The CDR3 DNA reads TGTGCCAGCAGTTACGACAGGTCCGGGGCAAGGGGGCAGTATTTT.

The V call is TRBV9, the J call TRBJ1-3; TRBD1 matches 10 bases. CDR1 and CDR2 (germline): SGDLS, YYNGEE. CDR3 length: 15 residues. The J segment lost 3 bases and the V segment lost 5 bases, leaving 5 bases of the junction unmatched. The CDR3 protein is CASRAGTGVGNTIYF. The CDR3, as DNA: TGTGCCAGCAGGGCCGGGACAGGGGTTGGAAACACCATATATTTT.

The V call is TRBV11-3, the J call TRBJ2-2; D is unresolved. Germline CDR1 SGHNT, CDR2 YENEEA. The CDR3 runs 13 residues. Trimming shortened V by 3 bases and J by 4 bases, and 6 bases separated the two germline ends. The CDR3 region is CASSFTVTGELFF. In DNA form, the CDR3 reads TGTGCCAGCAGCTTTACAGTCACCGGGGAGCTGTTTTTT. Together with reference TRBV11-3 and TRBJ2-2, the CDR3 gives the full variable domain: EAGVVQSPRYKIIEKKQPVAFWCNPISGHNTLYWYLQNLGQGPELLIRYENEEAVDDSQLPKDRFSAERLKGVDSTLKIQPAELGDSAVYLCASSFTVTGELFFGEGSRLTVL.

This rearrangement joins TRBV18 to TRBJ1-5; maybe TRBD1 (5 bases). Trimming took 5 bases from V and 5 from J, leaving 22 bases between them. The V gene's germline CDR1 is KGHSH and CDR2 LQKENI. The CDR3 is 17 amino acids. In DNA form, the CDR3 reads TGTGCCAGCTCAGGACTGGGAGGGGCTCTCGCGGATCAGCCCCAGCATTTT. Its translation is CASSGLGGALADQPQHF.

The chain employs TRBV9 and TRBJ2-1; TRBD2 agrees at 16 bases. With 7 bases clipped from V and 4 bases from J, the junction kept 8 bases outside the gene matches. Germline lookup yields CDR1 SGDLS and CDR2 YYNGEE. The length of the CDR3 is 17 residues. The CDR3 loop is CASSGTSGRVTYNEQFF. The CDR3, as DNA: TGTGCCAGCTCCGGGACTAGCGGGAGGGTAACGTACAATGAGCAGTTCTTC.

The J gene is TRBJ2-7, the V gene TRBV11-3, with 7 bases aligning to TRBD1. Germline-derived CDR1 and CDR2 are SGHNT and YENEEA. The CDR3 is 15 residues long. With V trimmed by 0 bases and J by 0 bases, 2 bases remained unmatched. The CDR3 sequence: CASSLESGGSYEQYF. As DNA, the CDR3 is TGTGCCAGCAGCTTAGAGTCAGGGGGCTCCTACGAGCAGTACTTC. Variable domain in full (rest from reference TRBV11-3 and TRBJ2-7): EAGVVQSPRYKIIEKKQPVAFWCNPISGHNTLYWYLQNLGQGPELLIRYENEEAVDDSQLPKDRFSAERLKGVDSTLKIQPAELGDSAVYLCASSLESGGSYEQYFGPGTRLTVT.

V gene TRBV28 combines with J gene TRBJ1-4, with 11 bases fitting TRBD1. Germline loops: CDR1 MDHEN, CDR2 SYDVKM. The CDR3 covers 14 residues. After removal of 6 bases from V and 8 bases from J, the junction contained 5 bases not matched to a gene. Here the CDR3 reads CASSSRDRGEKLFF. CDR3 DNA: TGTGCCAGCAGCTCCCGGGACAGGGGGGAAAAACTGTTTTTT.

This sequence joins TRBV7-8 and TRBJ1-3; TRBD1 agrees at 8 bases. With V trimmed by 5 bases and J by 8 bases, 5 bases remained unmatched. CDR3 size: 13 residues. The germline CDR1 and CDR2 sequences are SGHVS and FQNEAQ. CDR3 nucleotides: TGTGCCAGCAGCCTAGGGACAGGAGACACCATATATTTT. Translating gives CASSLGTGDTIYF.